This T cell receptor (beta chain) stems from a study of beta chain features in type 1 diabetes. Study-wide points: The similarity of naive, central memory and Treg TCRB repertoires appeared greater among patients than among healthy donors. Small HLA sub-analyses could not settle whether HLA shapes TCRB rearrangement.

Trimming shortened V by 4 bases and J by 0 bases, and 13 bases separated the two germline ends. Per the germline V gene, CDR1 is MGHDK and CDR2 is SYGVNS. The CDR3 length is 16 residues. As to this clone: Its antigen is not identified.

cDNA synthesis used the whole RNA isolate, giving expressed TCRB sequences. The average output of naive, central memory and regulatory T cell samples was 3.6 million or so reads. Sequencing used immunoSEQ multiplex PCR; TCRdb keeps in-frame clones, though not all of them. Of approximately 300,000 clones listed, about 11% were seen once; the top ten hold over 0.015%. The sample comprised naive CD4+ T cells from blood. The sequence was collected from a woman in her thirties in good health. V and J are TRBV25-1 and TRBJ1-3; no definite D call. The CDR3 DNA reads TGTGCCAGCAGTGTCTCAGGAAGCTCCTCTGGAAACACCATATATTTT. As protein: CASSVSGSSSGNTIYF.